The TCR beta chain described here comes from a study of blood T cell repertoires in COVID-19. Method: immunoSEQ multiplex PCR; TCRdb's copy keeps in-frame clones and lacks some. The table lists around 200,000 clones, around nine tenths of them singletons. The CDR3 length is 13 residues. Germline V lookup: CDR1 LNHDA, CDR2 SQIVND (reference sequence). V lost 6 bases and J 7 bases, leaving 14 bases between the germline ends. Sample: peripheral blood. The TCR sequence derives from a man aged 60 to 75 who had recovered from COVID-19. The rearrangement links TRBV19 to TRBJ2-3, with a weak D call TRBD1 (5 bases). Written as DNA, the CDR3 is TGTGCCAGTAGCCGACAGAGTACCAATACGCAGTATTTT. It translates to CASSRQSTNTQYF.